This T cell receptor beta chain was profiled in a study of cytomegalovirus exposure and HLA in healthy donors. Worth noting for this clone: Its target is unknown.

A multiplex PCR was run with 60 Vbeta primers and 13 Jbeta primers. TCRdb's copy holds only in-frame clones and misses some; the assay was immunoSEQ multiplex PCR. The sample has about 94,000 clones, nearly 80% seen once. Overall study findings and caveats: High sensitivity and specificity were reportedly achieved when the classifier diagnosed cytomegalovirus status. The study recorded 164 TCR beta chains that were cytomegalovirus-associated. Later analysis placed DRB1 highest and HLA-C lowest in TCR association rates, which differed by HLA locus. In a later analysis, a missense DCLRE1C variant was linked to TCR beta V- and J-gene trimming.

The sample consisted of PBMCs. The clonotype was recovered from a woman aged 40 to 49 in good health and CMV-seronegative.

CDR3 sequence (DNA): TGCGCCAGCAGCCCCGGGGACAGGAACACTGAAGCTTTCTTT. The encoded protein is CASSPGDRNTEAFF. The chain joins TRBV5-1 to TRBJ1-1; 7 bases map to TRBD1. The CDR3 is 14 amino acids. Germline CDR1 reads SGHRS; CDR2 reads YFSETQ. With V trimmed by 4 bases and J by 1 base, 4 bases remained unmatched.